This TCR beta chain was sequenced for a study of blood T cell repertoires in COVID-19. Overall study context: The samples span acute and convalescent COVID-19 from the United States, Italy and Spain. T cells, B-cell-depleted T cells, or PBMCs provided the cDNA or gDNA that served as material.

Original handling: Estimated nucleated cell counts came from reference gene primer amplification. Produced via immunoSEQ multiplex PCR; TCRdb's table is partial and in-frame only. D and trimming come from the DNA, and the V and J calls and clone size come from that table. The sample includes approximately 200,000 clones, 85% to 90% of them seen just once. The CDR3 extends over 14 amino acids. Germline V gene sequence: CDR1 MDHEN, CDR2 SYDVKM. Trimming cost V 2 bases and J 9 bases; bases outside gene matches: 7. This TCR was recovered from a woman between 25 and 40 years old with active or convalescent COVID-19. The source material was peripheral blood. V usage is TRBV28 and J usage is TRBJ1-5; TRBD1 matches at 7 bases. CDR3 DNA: TGTGCCAGCAGTTTACCAACAGGGGCCTTGCCCCAGCATTTT. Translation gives CASSLPTGALPQHF.